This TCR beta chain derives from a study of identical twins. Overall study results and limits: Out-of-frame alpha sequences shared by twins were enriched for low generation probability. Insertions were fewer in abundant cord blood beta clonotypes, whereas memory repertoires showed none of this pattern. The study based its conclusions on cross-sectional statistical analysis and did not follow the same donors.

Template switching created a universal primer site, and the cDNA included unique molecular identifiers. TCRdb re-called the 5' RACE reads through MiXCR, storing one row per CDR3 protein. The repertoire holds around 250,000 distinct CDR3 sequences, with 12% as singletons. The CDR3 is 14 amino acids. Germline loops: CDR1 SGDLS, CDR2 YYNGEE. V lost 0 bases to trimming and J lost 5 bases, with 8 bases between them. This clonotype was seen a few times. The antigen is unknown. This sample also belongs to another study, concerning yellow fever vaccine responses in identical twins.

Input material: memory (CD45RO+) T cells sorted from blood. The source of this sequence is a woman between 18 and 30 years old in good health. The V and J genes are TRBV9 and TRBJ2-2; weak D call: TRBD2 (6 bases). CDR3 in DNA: TGTGCCAGCAGCGTAGCTAGCGATACCGGGGAGCTGTTTTTT. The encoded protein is CASSVASDTGELFF.